This T cell receptor beta chain was identified in a study of shared clonotypes between healthy human individuals. Study-wide context: Three CD4 naive, three CD4 memory, two CD8 naive and one CD8 memory plate were used per donor.

CDR1 is SGHTA and CDR2 is FQGNSA in the germline V gene. The junction had 4 bases not matched to a gene; V was cut back by 6 bases and J by 3 bases. CDR3 length: 13 residues. Profiling relied on immunoSEQ multiplex PCR, and the TCRdb table lists in-frame clones only, not all of them. This repertoire shows over a million clones, more than 75% found once; its top ten account for under 0.6%. Sample: memory CD4+ T cells from PBMCs. Subset denoted: CD45RA-negative fraction. The genes are TRBV7-2 and TRBJ1-1; 7 nucleotides align to TRBD1. The receptor was derived from a man aged 18 to 30 in good health. Some clones in this sample may be carry-over from other donors' samples. The DNA for the CDR3 is TGTGCCAGCAGTATCAGGGGGGACACTGAAGCTTTCTTT. This translates into CASSIRGDTEAFF.